This T cell receptor (beta chain) was captured by sequencing in a study of T cell repertoires in cytomegalovirus infection. Ten or more counts support this clonotype. MiXCR, run by TCRdb on the reads, gives a single entry per CDR3 protein. The data show 450,000 to 550,000 distinct CDR3 sequences, 16% seen once. The TCR sequence derives from a human donor in good health (CMV status not recorded). Some clones in this sample may be carry-over from other donors' samples. The sequencing input was CD8+ T cells from PBMCs.

CDR3 bases: TGTGCCAGCAGCTCCACAGGGGACAGGGGGCGAGAGACCCAGTACTTC. Translated, it gives CASSSTGDRGRETQYF. This rearrangement joins TRBV7-2 to TRBJ2-5; 12 nucleotides line up with TRBD1. Per germline, CDR1 SGHTA and CDR2 FQGNSA. This CDR3 comprises 16 residues. The V and J ends lost 4 bases and 4 bases, in that order; junction bases with no gene match: 7. The full variable domain, rest sourced from reference TRBV7-2 and TRBJ2-5, is GAGVSQSPSNKVTEKGKDVELRCDPISGHTALYWYRQSLGQGLEFLIYFQGNSAPDKSGLPSDRFSAERTGGSVSTLTIQRTQQEDSAVYLCASSSTGDRGRETQYFGPGTRLLVL.